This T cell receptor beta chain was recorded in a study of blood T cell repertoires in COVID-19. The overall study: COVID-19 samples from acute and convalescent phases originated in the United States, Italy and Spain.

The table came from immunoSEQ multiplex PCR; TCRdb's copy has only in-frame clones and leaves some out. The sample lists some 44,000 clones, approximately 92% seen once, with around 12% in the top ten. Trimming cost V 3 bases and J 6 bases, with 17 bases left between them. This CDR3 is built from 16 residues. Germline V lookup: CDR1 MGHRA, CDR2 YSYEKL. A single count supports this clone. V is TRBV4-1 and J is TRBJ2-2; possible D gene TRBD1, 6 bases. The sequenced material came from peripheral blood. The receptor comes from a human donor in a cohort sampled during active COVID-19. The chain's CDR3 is CASSHGFFQGSGELFF. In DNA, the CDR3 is TGCGCCAGCAGCCACGGTTTTTTTCAGGGGTCCGGGGAGCTGTTTTTT.